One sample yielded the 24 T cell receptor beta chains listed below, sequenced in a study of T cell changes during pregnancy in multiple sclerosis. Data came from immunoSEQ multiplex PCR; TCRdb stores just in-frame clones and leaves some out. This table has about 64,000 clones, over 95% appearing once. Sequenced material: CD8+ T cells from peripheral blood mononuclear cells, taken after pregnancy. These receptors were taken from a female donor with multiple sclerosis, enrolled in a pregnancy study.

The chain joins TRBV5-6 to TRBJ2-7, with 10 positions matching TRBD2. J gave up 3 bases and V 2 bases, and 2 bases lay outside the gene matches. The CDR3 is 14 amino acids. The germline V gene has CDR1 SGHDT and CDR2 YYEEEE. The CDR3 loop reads CASSFGTSVYEQYF. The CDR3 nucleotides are TGTGCCAGCAGCTTCGGGACTAGCGTCTACGAGCAGTACTTC.

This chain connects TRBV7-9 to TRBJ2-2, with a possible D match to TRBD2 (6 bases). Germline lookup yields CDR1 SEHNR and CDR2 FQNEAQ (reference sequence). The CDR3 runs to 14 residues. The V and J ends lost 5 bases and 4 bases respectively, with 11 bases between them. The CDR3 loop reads CASSVTSPTGELFF. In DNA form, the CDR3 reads TGTGCCAGCAGCGTGACTAGTCCCACCGGGGAGCTGTTTTTT.

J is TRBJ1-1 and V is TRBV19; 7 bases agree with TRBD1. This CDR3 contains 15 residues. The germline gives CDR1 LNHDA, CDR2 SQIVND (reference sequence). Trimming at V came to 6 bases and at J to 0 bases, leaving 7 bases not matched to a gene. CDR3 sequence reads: CASSSRDRLNTEAFF. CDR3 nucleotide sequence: TGTGCCAGTAGCTCCCGGGACAGATTGAACACTGAAGCTTTCTTT.

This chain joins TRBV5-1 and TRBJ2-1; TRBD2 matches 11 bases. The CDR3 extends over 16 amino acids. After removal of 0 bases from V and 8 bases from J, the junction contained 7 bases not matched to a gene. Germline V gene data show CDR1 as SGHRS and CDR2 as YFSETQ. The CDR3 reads CASSLEASGRFHEQFF. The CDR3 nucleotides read TGCGCCAGCAGCTTGGAGGCTAGCGGGAGGTTTCATGAGCAGTTCTTC.

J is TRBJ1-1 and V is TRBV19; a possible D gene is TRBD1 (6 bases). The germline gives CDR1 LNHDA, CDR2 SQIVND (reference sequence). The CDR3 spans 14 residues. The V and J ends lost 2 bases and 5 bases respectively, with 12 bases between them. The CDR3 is CASSIIGGRTEAFF. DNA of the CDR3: TGTGCCAGTAGTATAATAGGGGGAAGGACTGAAGCTTTCTTT.

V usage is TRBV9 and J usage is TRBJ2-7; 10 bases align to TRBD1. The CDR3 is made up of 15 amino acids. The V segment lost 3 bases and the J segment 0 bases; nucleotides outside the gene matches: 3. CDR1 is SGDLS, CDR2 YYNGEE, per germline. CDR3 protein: CASSAGTGASYEQYF. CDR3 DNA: TGTGCCAGCAGCGCTGGGACAGGGGCCTCCTACGAGCAGTACTTC.

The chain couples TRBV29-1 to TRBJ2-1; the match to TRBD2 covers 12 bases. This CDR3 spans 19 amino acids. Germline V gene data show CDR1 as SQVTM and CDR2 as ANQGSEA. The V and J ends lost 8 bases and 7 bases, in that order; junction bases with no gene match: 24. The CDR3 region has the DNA TGCAGCTCCCCGAGAGGGAAGTTCTGGACTAGCGGGATAGGGAATGAGCAGTTCTTC. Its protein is CSSPRGKFWTSGIGNEQFF.

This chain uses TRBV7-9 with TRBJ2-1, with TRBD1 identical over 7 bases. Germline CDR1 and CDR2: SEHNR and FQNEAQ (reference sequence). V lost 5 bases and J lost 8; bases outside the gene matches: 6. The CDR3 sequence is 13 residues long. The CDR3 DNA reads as TGTGCCAGCAGCCTGACAGGGTCCCATGAGCAGTTCTTC. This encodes CASSLTGSHEQFF.

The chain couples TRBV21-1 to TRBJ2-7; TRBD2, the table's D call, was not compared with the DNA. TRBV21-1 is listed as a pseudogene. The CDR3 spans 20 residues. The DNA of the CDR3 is TGTGCCAGCAGCAAAGGAACTAGCGGGTGCTGGGTGGGGTGCTCCTACGAGCAGTACTTC. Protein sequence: CASSKGTSGCWVGCSYEQYF.

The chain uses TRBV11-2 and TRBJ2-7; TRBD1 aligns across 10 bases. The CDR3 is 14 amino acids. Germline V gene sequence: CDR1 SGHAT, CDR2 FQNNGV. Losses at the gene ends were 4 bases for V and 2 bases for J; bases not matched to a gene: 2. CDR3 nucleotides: TGTGCCAGCAGCTACGGACAGGGGGCCTACGAGCAGTACTTC. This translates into CASSYGQGAYEQYF.

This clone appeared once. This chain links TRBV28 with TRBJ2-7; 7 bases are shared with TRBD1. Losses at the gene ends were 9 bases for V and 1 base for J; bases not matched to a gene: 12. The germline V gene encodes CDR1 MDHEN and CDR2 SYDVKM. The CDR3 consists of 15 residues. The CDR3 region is CASLSDRALSYEQYF. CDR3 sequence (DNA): TGTGCCAGTCTATCTGACAGGGCTCTTTCCTACGAGCAGTACTTC. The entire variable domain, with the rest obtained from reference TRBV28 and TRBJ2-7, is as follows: DVKVTQSSRYLVKRTGEKVFLECVQDMDHENMFWYRQDPGLGLRLIYFSYDVKMKEKGDIPEGYSVSREKKERFSLILESASTNQTSMYLCASLSDRALSYEQYFGPGTRLTVT.

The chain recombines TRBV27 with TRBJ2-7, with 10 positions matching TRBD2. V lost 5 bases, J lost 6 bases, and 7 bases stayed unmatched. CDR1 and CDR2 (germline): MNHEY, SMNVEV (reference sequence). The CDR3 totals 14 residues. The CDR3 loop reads CASSRQRGGAEQYF. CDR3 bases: TGTGCCAGCAGTAGACAGCGGGGGGGGGCCGAGCAGTACTTC.

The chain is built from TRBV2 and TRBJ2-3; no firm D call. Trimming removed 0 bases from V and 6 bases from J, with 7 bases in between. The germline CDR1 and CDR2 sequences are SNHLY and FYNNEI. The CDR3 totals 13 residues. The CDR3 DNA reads TGTGCCAGCAGTGAAGCGCTTAGTGATACGCAGTATTTT. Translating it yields CASSEALSDTQYF.

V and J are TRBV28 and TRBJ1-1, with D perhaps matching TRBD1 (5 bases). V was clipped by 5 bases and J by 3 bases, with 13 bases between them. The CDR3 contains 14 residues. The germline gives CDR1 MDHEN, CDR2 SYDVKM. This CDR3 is CASSPRGGYTEAFF. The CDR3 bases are TGTGCCAGCAGTCCGCGGGGGGGTTACACTGAAGCTTTCTTT.

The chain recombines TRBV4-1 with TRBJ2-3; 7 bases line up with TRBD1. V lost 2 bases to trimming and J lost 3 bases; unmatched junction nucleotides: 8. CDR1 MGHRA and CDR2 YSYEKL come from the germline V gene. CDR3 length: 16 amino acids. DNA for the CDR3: TGCGCCAGCAGCCAACGAGCCACAGGGGAGACAGATACGCAGTATTTT. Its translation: CASSQRATGETDTQYF.

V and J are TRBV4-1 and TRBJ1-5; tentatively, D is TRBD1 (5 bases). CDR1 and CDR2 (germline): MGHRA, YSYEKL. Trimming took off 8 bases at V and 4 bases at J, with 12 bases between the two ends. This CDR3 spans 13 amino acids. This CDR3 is CASGAGFNQPQHF. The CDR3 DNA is TGCGCCAGCGGGGCAGGGTTTAATCAGCCCCAGCATTTT.

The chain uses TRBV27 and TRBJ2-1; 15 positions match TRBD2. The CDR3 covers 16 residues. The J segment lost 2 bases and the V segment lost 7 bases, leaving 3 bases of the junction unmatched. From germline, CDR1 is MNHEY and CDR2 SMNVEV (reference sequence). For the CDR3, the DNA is TGTGCCAGCATGGGACTAGCGGGAGGACCCTACAATGAGCAGTTCTTC. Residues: CASMGLAGGPYNEQFF.

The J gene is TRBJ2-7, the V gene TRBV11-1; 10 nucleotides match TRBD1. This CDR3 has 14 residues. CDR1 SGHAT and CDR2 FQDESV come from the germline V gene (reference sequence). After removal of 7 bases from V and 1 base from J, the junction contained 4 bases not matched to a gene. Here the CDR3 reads CASTWGQGSYEQYF. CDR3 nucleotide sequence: TGTGCCAGCACCTGGGGACAGGGGTCCTACGAGCAGTACTTC.

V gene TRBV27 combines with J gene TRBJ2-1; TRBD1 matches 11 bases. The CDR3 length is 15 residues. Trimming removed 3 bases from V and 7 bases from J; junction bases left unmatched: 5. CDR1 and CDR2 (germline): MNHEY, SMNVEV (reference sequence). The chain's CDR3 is CASSFGQGARNEQFF. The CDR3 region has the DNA TGTGCCAGCAGTTTTGGACAGGGGGCGCGGAATGAGCAGTTCTTC.

CDR3 coding DNA: TGTGCCAGCAGCTTACTCCCCGGAGACGGCGCCTACGAGCAGTACTTC. Translated, it gives CASSLLPGDGAYEQYF. The J gene is TRBJ2-7, the V gene TRBV7-9; no firm D call. V lost 2 bases, J lost 2 bases, and 16 bases lay in between. The CDR3 has 16 residues. CDR1 SEHNR and CDR2 FQNEAQ come from the germline V gene (reference sequence).

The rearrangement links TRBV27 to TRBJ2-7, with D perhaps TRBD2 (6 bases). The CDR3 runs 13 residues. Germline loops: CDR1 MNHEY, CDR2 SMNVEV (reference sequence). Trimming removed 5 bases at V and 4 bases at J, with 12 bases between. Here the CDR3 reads CASSTREDYEQYF. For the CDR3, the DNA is TGTGCCAGCAGTACCAGGGAGGATTACGAGCAGTACTTC.

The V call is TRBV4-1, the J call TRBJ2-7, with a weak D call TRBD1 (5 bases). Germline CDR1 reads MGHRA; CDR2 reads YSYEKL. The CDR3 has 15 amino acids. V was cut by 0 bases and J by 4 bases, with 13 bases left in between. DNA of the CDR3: TGCGCCAGCAGCCAAGAACAGGAACGAATTTACGAGCAGTACTTC. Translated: CASSQEQERIYEQYF.

The CDR3 protein is CASSFGPRANQPQHF. Here the CDR3 DNA reads TGTGCCAGCAGCTTTGGACCCAGGGCCAATCAGCCCCAGCATTTT. The V gene is TRBV5-6, the J gene TRBJ1-5; TRBD1 is a possible D gene (5 bases). CDR1 is SGHDT, CDR2 YYEEEE, per germline. CDR3 size: 15 residues. Trimming removed 2 bases from V and 3 bases from J, with 12 bases in between.

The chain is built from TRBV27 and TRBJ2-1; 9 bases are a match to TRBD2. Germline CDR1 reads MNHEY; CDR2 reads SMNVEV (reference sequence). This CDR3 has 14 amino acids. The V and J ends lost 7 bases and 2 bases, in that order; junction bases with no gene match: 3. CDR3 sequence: CASTGGRAYNEQFF. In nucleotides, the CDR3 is TGTGCCAGCACTGGCGGGAGGGCCTACAATGAGCAGTTCTTC.